One and the same sample provided the 15 T cell receptor beta chains below, sequenced in a study of T cells after yellow fever vaccination. One entry per CDR3 protein results from TCRdb running MiXCR on the 5' RACE reads. The top ten hold roughly 40% of the sample, which has roughly 160,000 distinct CDR3 sequences, approximately 10% seen once. The sample in question was CD8+ T cells sorted from PBMCs, obtained 45 days after the yellow fever booster vaccination. These receptors were collected from a man younger than 35 who received the YFV17D yellow fever vaccine.

The chain is built from TRBV28 and TRBJ2-1; perhaps TRBD1 as D (5 bases). CDR1 is MDHEN, CDR2 SYDVKM, per germline. Trimming removed 9 bases from V and 0 bases from J, with 12 bases in between. This CDR3 is built from 14 residues. The CDR3 DNA reads as TGTGCCAGTTTTTTGACAGACTCCTACAATGAGCAGTTCTTC. It translates to CASFLTDSYNEQFF. Filled out from reference TRBV28 and TRBJ2-1, the complete variable domain reads DVKVTQSSRYLVKRTGEKVFLECVQDMDHENMFWYRQDPGLGLRLIYFSYDVKMKEKGDIPEGYSVSREKKERFSLILESASTNQTSMYLCASFLTDSYNEQFFGPGTRLTVL.

This clonotype was recorded a few times. The genes are TRBV27 and TRBJ2-7; 7 nucleotides align to TRBD1. V was clipped by 2 bases and J by 4 bases; unmatched bases: 5. CDR3 length equals 14 residues. Germline loops: CDR1 MNHEY, CDR2 SMNVEV (reference sequence). CDR3 nucleotides: TGTGCCAGCAGTTTAAGGGACAGCGAGTACGAGCAGTACTTC. This translates into CASSLRDSEYEQYF.

This clonotype was counted only a few times. The V call is TRBV4-1, the J call TRBJ2-2; D possibly matches TRBD1 or TRBD2 (5 bases each). The CDR3 length is 17 residues. Germline V gene sequence: CDR1 MGHRA, CDR2 YSYEKL. With 0 bases removed from V and 3 bases from J, the gap between germline ends came to 14 bases. CDR3 in amino acids: CASSQDPPGRYTGELFF. The CDR3 coding sequence is TGCGCCAGCAGCCAAGATCCCCCGGGGCGGTACACCGGGGAGCTGTTTTTT.

The chain employs TRBV2 and TRBJ2-7, with D possibly being TRBD2 (8 bases). The length of the CDR3 is 17 residues. Trimming stripped 6 bases from V and 2 bases from J, with 23 bases between. Germline values: CDR1 SNHLY, CDR2 FYNNEI. The CDR3 sequence is CASRVRGTVAGTYEQYF. CDR3 bases: TGTGCCAGCAGGGTACGTGGGACAGTAGCGGGGACCTACGAGCAGTACTTC.

The chain combines TRBV27 with TRBJ1-2, with 7 bases aligning to TRBD1. Looked up from germline, CDR1 is MNHEY and CDR2 is SMNVEV (reference sequence). The length of the CDR3 is 14 residues. Germline trimming cut 2 bases from V and 4 bases from J; bases unmatched to any gene: 4. The CDR3 loop reads CASSLARGVYGYTF. CDR3 DNA sequence: TGTGCCAGCAGTTTAGCCAGGGGGGTCTATGGCTACACCTTC.

At least ten counts were recorded for this clonotype. The gene calls are TRBV4-3 and TRBJ2-2; D is uncertain. The CDR3 totals 17 residues. V lost 3 bases, J lost 2 bases, and 16 bases lay in between. The germline V gene has CDR1 LGHNA and CDR2 YSLEER. CDR3 DNA: TGCGCCAGCAGCCAGCTCAGACGGTCAGCCAACACCGGGGAGCTGTTTTTT. Its translation: CASSQLRRSANTGELFF.

The chain recombines TRBV5-1 with TRBJ2-5; D possibly uses TRBD1 or TRBD2 (5 bases each). Trimming took off 3 bases at V and 0 bases at J, with 15 bases between the two ends. This CDR3 contains 16 residues. CDR1 and CDR2 (germline): SGHRS, YFSETQ. The CDR3 DNA sequence: TGCGCCAGCAGCTCTTTCGGGGCGGCCAACCAAGAGACCCAGTACTTC. This gives the protein CASSSFGAANQETQYF. Full variable domain (remainder filled in from reference TRBV5-1 and TRBJ2-5): KAGVTQTPRYLIKTRGQQVTLSCSPISGHRSVSWYQQTPGQGLQFLFEYFSETQRNKGNFPGRFSGRQFSNSRSEMNVSTLELGDSALYLCASSSFGAANQETQYFGPGTRLLVL.

This CDR3 reads CASVHGGRSSYEQYF. CDR3 nucleotides: TGTGCTAGTGTGCACGGGGGAAGGAGCTCCTACGAGCAGTACTTC. The genes are TRBV12-5 and TRBJ2-7; tentative D call: TRBD2 (6 bases). Germline CDR1 reads LGHNT; CDR2 reads FRNRAP. CDR3 length: 15 amino acids. V lost 7 bases and J lost 0, with 16 bases in between. The full variable domain, with the rest looked up from reference TRBV12-5 and TRBJ2-7, is DARVTQTPRHKVTEMGQEVTMRCQPILGHNTVFWYRQTMMQGLELLAYFRNRAPLDDSGMPKDRFSAEMPDATLATLKIQPSEPRDSAVYFCASVHGGRSSYEQYFGPGTRLTVT.

This clonotype has a handful of counts. The rearrangement joins TRBV5-1 to TRBJ2-6; the D gene is possibly TRBD2 (6 bases). This CDR3 has 15 amino acids. Trimming pared 4 bases from V and 2 bases from J, leaving 10 bases between. Germline CDR1 is SGHRS and CDR2 is YFSETQ. Written as DNA, the CDR3 is TGCGCCAGCAGCCCGGCGGGAACTGGGGCCAACGTCCTGACTTTC. Translating it yields CASSPAGTGANVLTF.

The rearrangement links TRBV7-9 to TRBJ2-1, with 12 bases lining up with TRBD2. The germline V gene encodes CDR1 SEHNR and CDR2 FQNEAQ (reference sequence). This CDR3 comprises 17 residues. V lost 3 bases and J lost 4; bases outside the gene matches: 7. The CDR3 sequence is CASSFRGLAGNYNEQFF. In DNA, the CDR3 is TGTGCCAGCAGCTTCAGAGGACTAGCGGGGAATTACAATGAGCAGTTCTTC.

The rearrangement links TRBV10-3 to TRBJ2-3; D is perhaps TRBD1 (5 bases). Between the trimmed V and J ends, which lost 0 bases and 4 bases, there was a span of 23 bases. The CDR3 has 19 residues. Germline CDR1 ENHRY, CDR2 SYGVKD. The DNA of the CDR3 is TGTGCCATCAGTGAGTCGGGAAGTTGGGGCGTCTCAAGCGCAGATACGCAGTATTTT. This gives the protein CAISESGSWGVSSADTQYF.

The table lists this clonotype with a few counts. The V and J genes are TRBV12-3 or TRBV12-4 and TRBJ1-3, with a weak D call TRBD1 (6 bases). Trimming left V 7 bases short and J 8 bases short, with 18 bases between. CDR3 length: 14 residues. CDR3 in DNA: TGTGCCAGCACCCCTGGCAGGGGAGAGGACACCATATATTTT. As protein: CASTPGRGEDTIYF.

The chain recombines TRBV27 with TRBJ2-1; TRBD2 aligns across 8 bases. CDR1 and CDR2 from the germline V gene are MNHEY and SMNVEV (reference sequence). V lost 0 bases to trimming and J lost 4 bases; unmatched junction nucleotides: 5. CDR3 length: 16 amino acids. The CDR3 sequence: CASSLSPPGGYNEQFF. The CDR3 bases are TGTGCCAGCAGTTTATCCCCCCCGGGAGGGTACAATGAGCAGTTCTTC.

The chain joins TRBV9 to TRBJ2-5; tentatively, D is TRBD1 or TRBD2 (6 bases each). The CDR3 loop spans 15 amino acids. V was cut by 4 bases and J by 4 bases, with 17 bases left in between. Germline V gene lookup returns CDR1 SGDLS and CDR2 YYNGEE. The CDR3 here is CASSSGGGLLETQYF. DNA for the CDR3: TGTGCCAGCAGCTCAGGAGGGGGGCTGCTAGAGACCCAGTACTTC.

This chain joins TRBV6-5 and TRBJ2-3; TRBD2 aligns across 10 bases. Germline-derived CDR1 and CDR2 are MNHEY and SVGAGI. J lost 6 bases, V lost 7 bases, and 10 bases had no gene match. CDR3 length: 15 residues. CDR3 sequence: CASTRLAGAGDTQYF. DNA for the CDR3: TGTGCCAGCACCCGGCTAGCGGGGGCAGGGGATACGCAGTATTTT.